Each of the 28 T cell receptor beta chains below was sequenced from the same sample in a study of response to subunit inactivated influenza vaccine. TCRdb reprocessed the RT-PCR reads via MiXCR and lists one record per CDR3 protein. The sample consists of 650,000 or so distinct CDR3 sequences, 14% of them appearing once. The sequencing used PBMCs from blood, collected 14 days before vaccination. These receptors came from a man over 45 who received an inactivated influenza vaccine.

The chain has TRBV7-2 and TRBJ1-5, with D maybe TRBD1 (5 bases). V dropped 6 bases and J dropped 1 base, with 13 bases sitting between them. This CDR3 has 15 amino acids. Germline V lookup: CDR1 SGHTA, CDR2 FQGNSA. In DNA, the CDR3 is TGTGCCAGCAGTACAGGCCTGGGGAGCAATCAGCCCCAGCATTTT. Translation: CASSTGLGSNQPQHF.

This clonotype was counted a few times. V gene TRBV6-5 combines with J gene TRBJ2-2; D is perhaps TRBD1 (6 bases). V was pared by 4 bases and J by 4 bases, with 16 bases between. This CDR3 has 16 amino acids. Per the germline V gene, CDR1 is MNHEY and CDR2 is SVGAGI. The CDR3: CASSLTGPSGTGELFF. Written as DNA, the CDR3 is TGTGCCAGCAGTTTAACAGGGCCCTCGGGCACCGGGGAGCTGTTTTTT.

On this clonotype: A read error may be the cause here, since a much bigger clone is one base away. The chain combines TRBV7-2 with TRBJ1-3; unclear D gene. The CDR3 contains 15 residues. Germline values: CDR1 SGHTA, CDR2 FQGNSA. DNA of the CDR3: TGTGCCAGCAGCTTCGGACCGAGCTCTGGAAACACCATGTATTTT. Protein product: CASSFGPSSGNTMYF.

This clonotype was observed a handful of times. V is TRBV28 and J is TRBJ1-5; D not resolved. The CDR3 consists of 15 residues. V was shortened by 2 bases and J by 3 bases, with 11 bases between the two germline ends. Germline CDR1 reads MDHEN; CDR2 reads SYDVKM. CDR3 region: CASSLDGRFNQPQHF. The CDR3 DNA reads TGTGCCAGCAGTTTAGACGGACGGTTCAATCAGCCCCAGCATTTT.

This clonotype was counted only a few times. The chain links TRBV6-1 to TRBJ2-2; the D gene is possibly TRBD1 (6 bases). Germline CDR1 and CDR2: MNHNS and SASEGT. V was trimmed by 6 bases and J by 0 bases, leaving 8 bases between them. The CDR3 totals 14 residues. CDR3 DNA sequence: TGTGCCAGCAGGGGGGCCGCGAACACCGGGGAGCTGTTTTTT. This encodes CASRGAANTGELFF.

This clonotype was counted a single time. This chain uses TRBV7-9 with TRBJ2-7; D remains ambiguous. The germline gives CDR1 SEHNR, CDR2 FQNEAQ (reference sequence). Trimming cost V 5 bases and J 2 bases, with 10 bases left between them. The CDR3 consists of 13 residues. The CDR3 DNA sequence: TGTGCCAGCAGCACTGACGGAGCCTACGAGCAGTACTTC. Residues: CASSTDGAYEQYF.

This clonotype was counted between two and nine times. The chain joins TRBV12-3 or TRBV12-4 to TRBJ1-4; no reliable D call. The CDR3 runs 16 residues. Trimming pared 7 bases from V and 11 bases from J, leaving 26 bases between. The DNA for the CDR3 is TGTGCCAGCACCCACTTCCCGGCAGAAGCTAAAGGGAAACTGTTTTTT. It encodes CASTHFPAEAKGKLFF.

This clonotype was seen many times. The chain combines TRBV4-1 with TRBJ2-5; TRBD2 is a possible D gene (6 bases). V lost 1 base and J lost 5, with 17 bases in between. The V gene's germline CDR1 is MGHRA and CDR2 YSYEKL. The CDR3 runs to 16 residues. This chain's CDR3 is CASSQVVRGRGETQYF. CDR3 in DNA: TGCGCCAGCAGCCAAGTTGTGAGGGGTCGGGGGGAGACCCAGTACTTC.

V is TRBV12-3 or TRBV12-4 and J is TRBJ1-1, with 7 bases that match TRBD1. V was clipped by 2 bases and J by 1 base; unmatched bases: 7. The CDR3 is 16 residues long. CDR3 nucleotides: TGTGCCAGCAGTTTAAGACAGGGACGCTCGAACACTGAAGCTTTCTTT. The encoded protein is CASSLRQGRSNTEAFF.

The table lists this clonotype with a few counts. The chain uses TRBV12-3 or TRBV12-4 and TRBJ1-1; perhaps TRBD1 as D (6 bases). V was trimmed by 4 bases and J by 1 base, leaving 10 bases between them. The CDR3 has 14 residues. The CDR3 reads CASSSRRGNTEAFF. In nucleotides, the CDR3 is TGTGCCAGCAGTTCGCGCAGGGGGAACACTGAAGCTTTCTTT.

This clonotype was picked up a small number of times. V gene TRBV20-1 combines with J gene TRBJ1-6, with no clear D. The CDR3 loop spans 14 amino acids. V was cut by 5 bases and J by 0 bases, with 8 bases left in between. CDR1 is DFQATT, CDR2 SNEGSKA, per germline (reference sequence). CDR3 nucleotides: TGCAGTGCTTCACTGAGCTCCTATAATTCACCCCTCCACTTT. It translates to CSASLSSYNSPLHF.

This clonotype showed up just a few times. The J gene is TRBJ1-1, the V gene TRBV29-1; 9 bases are a match to TRBD1. The CDR3 totals 13 residues. Germline-derived CDR1 and CDR2 are SQVTM and ANQGSEA. After removal of 5 bases from V and 1 base from J, the junction contained 2 bases not matched to a gene. The CDR3 protein is CSVNRGRNTEAFF. CDR3 coding DNA: TGCAGCGTTAACAGGGGGCGGAACACTGAAGCTTTCTTT. Complete variable domain (other parts from reference TRBV29-1 and TRBJ1-1): SAVISQKPSRDICQRGTSLTIQCQVDSQVTMMFWYRQQPGQSLTLIATANQGSEATYESGFVIDKFPISRPNLTFSTLTVSNMSPEDSSIYLCSVNRGRNTEAFFGQGTRLTVV.

This clonotype occurred many times. DNA of the CDR3: TGCAGCGTCGAACAAGGGGGGGACACAGATACGCAGTATTTT. Its protein is CSVEQGGDTDTQYF. This rearrangement joins TRBV29-1 to TRBJ2-3; D is perhaps TRBD2 (7 bases). From germline, CDR1 is SQVTM and CDR2 ANQGSEA. The length of the CDR3 is 14 residues. Trimming removed 6 bases at V and 2 bases at J, with 15 bases between.

On this clonotype: One end of the junction fails to match germline, which may point to a read error. The chain carries TRBV5-1 and TRBJ2-1, with D perhaps given as TRBD1 or TRBD2 (6 bases each). There are 13 residues in the CDR3. Germline V gene sequence: CDR1 SGHRS, CDR2 YFSETQ. The CDR3 sequence is CASSLGGGNEKFF. CDR3 nucleotides: TGCGCCAGCAGCTTGGGAGGGGGGAATGAGAAGTTCTTC.

This clonotype turned up a few times. The rearrangement uses TRBV4-1 and TRBJ1-5; no firm D call. The CDR3 consists of 14 residues. V gave up 0 bases and J gave up 9 bases, with 12 bases separating them. Germline lookup yields CDR1 MGHRA and CDR2 YSYEKL. CDR3 residues: CASSQDGPIRPQHF. The CDR3 region has the DNA TGCGCCAGCAGCCAAGATGGGCCAATACGGCCCCAGCATTTT.

This chain uses TRBV29-1 with TRBJ1-1; D is unresolved. CDR1 and CDR2 (germline): SQVTM, ANQGSEA. The CDR3 extends over 14 amino acids. With 5 bases removed from V and 1 base from J, the gap between germline ends came to 14 bases. This CDR3 is CSVRGRLRNTEAFF. The CDR3 DNA reads as TGCAGCGTTCGTGGAAGACTCAGGAACACTGAAGCTTTCTTT.

The CDR3 region is CASSLGATVRELFF. CDR3 sequence (DNA): TGTGCCAGCAGCTTAGGGGCTACCGTACGGGAGCTGTTTTTT. The J gene is TRBJ2-2, the V gene TRBV7-9; unclear D gene. The germline V gene encodes CDR1 SEHNR and CDR2 FQNEAQ (reference sequence). V was pared by 1 base and J by 9 bases, with 12 bases between. The CDR3 extends over 14 amino acids.

This clonotype has more than one count but fewer than ten. The chain combines TRBV27 with TRBJ1-4, with D possibly being TRBD1 (5 bases). The germline CDR1 and CDR2 sequences are MNHEY and SMNVEV (reference sequence). Trimming shortened V by 3 bases and J by 7 bases, and 24 bases separated the two germline ends. The CDR3 totals 18 residues. The CDR3 sequence is CASSFLTVGPIEVEKLFF. DNA of the CDR3: TGTGCCAGCAGTTTCCTAACGGTGGGGCCGATTGAGGTTGAAAAACTGTTTTTT.

The V call is TRBV5-1, the J call TRBJ2-1; a weak D match, TRBD1 (5 bases). Between the trimmed V and J ends, which lost 0 bases and 6 bases, there was a span of 22 bases. Per the germline V gene, CDR1 is SGHRS and CDR2 is YFSETQ. This CDR3 region has 18 residues. CDR3 residues: CASSLVKMGLGDLNEQFF. The CDR3 DNA reads TGCGCCAGCAGCTTGGTCAAGATGGGCTTAGGGGATCTCAATGAGCAGTTCTTC.

In this sample, this clonotype turned up a few times. The chain employs TRBV4-3 and TRBJ2-3; D uncertain. Between the trimmed V and J ends, which lost 2 bases and 1 base, there was a span of 19 bases. The CDR3 length is 18 residues. Per germline, CDR1 LGHNA and CDR2 YSLEER. This CDR3 is CASSQIMVGLSGTDTQYF. The CDR3 nucleotides read TGCGCCAGCAGCCAAATCATGGTAGGCTTAAGCGGCACAGATACGCAGTATTTT.

J is TRBJ1-5 and V is TRBV20-1; no clear D gene. Germline V gene data show CDR1 as DFQATT and CDR2 as SNEGSKA (reference sequence). This CDR3 spans 13 amino acids. Trimming left V 3 bases short and J 10 bases short, with 16 bases between. The CDR3 DNA is TGCAGTGCTAGCCCCCCCGGTGTCCAACCCCAGCATTTT. This sequence encodes CSASPPGVQPQHF.

J is TRBJ2-3 and V is TRBV20-1; 10 positions match TRBD2. The germline CDR1 and CDR2 sequences are DFQATT and SNEGSKA (reference sequence). CDR3 size: 18 residues. Losses at the gene ends were 6 bases for V and 0 bases for J; bases not matched to a gene: 15. The CDR3 DNA reads TGCAGTGCACCCCCCCGGCTAGCGGGGGACCCTAGCACAGATACGCAGTATTTT. This codes for CSAPPRLAGDPSTDTQYF.

This clonotype was counted at least ten times. The V gene is TRBV20-1, the J gene TRBJ2-7; 12 nucleotides match TRBD1. J lost 7 bases, V lost 3 bases, and 10 bases had no gene match. The CDR3 totals 15 residues. CDR1 and CDR2 (germline): DFQATT, SNEGSKA (reference sequence). In DNA form, the CDR3 reads TGCAGTGCTAGGGGAACGGGACAGGGGGCGGGGGAGCAGTACTTC. This gives the protein CSARGTGQGAGEQYF.

This clonotype has a single count. The gene calls are TRBV20-1 and TRBJ2-7; possible D gene TRBD1, 5 bases. V was trimmed by 4 bases and J by 0 bases, leaving 13 bases between them. Germline V gene sequence: CDR1 DFQATT, CDR2 SNEGSKA (reference sequence). The CDR3 is 14 amino acids. As DNA, the CDR3 is TGCAGTGCTATCGGACATTGCCTCTCCTACGAGCAGTACTTC. Protein: CSAIGHCLSYEQYF.

In DNA form, the CDR3 reads TGCAGCGTTGGGGACAGGGGGCGCGGGGAGCTGTTTTTT. This gives the protein CSVGDRGRGELFF. The genes are TRBV29-1 and TRBJ2-2; 12 bases line up with TRBD1. Germline lookup yields CDR1 SQVTM and CDR2 ANQGSEA. Trimming at V came to 4 bases and at J to 7 bases, leaving 1 base not matched to a gene. The CDR3 is 13 residues long.

This clonotype was recorded at least ten times. The chain links TRBV20-1 to TRBJ2-1; D gene unclear. Between the trimmed V and J ends, which lost 0 bases and 8 bases, there was a span of 11 bases. The CDR3 sequence is 13 residues long. Germline assignment: CDR1 DFQATT and CDR2 SNEGSKA (reference sequence). The CDR3 DNA follows: TGCAGTGCTAGAGAAGCTGCGGATCATGAGCAGTTCTTC. As protein: CSAREAADHEQFF.

This clonotype was counted many times. This rearrangement joins TRBV6-2 or TRBV6-3 to TRBJ1-2; possibly TRBD1 for D (5 bases). With 6 bases removed from V and 4 bases from J, the gap between germline ends came to 12 bases. Looked up from germline, CDR1 is MNHEY and CDR2 is SVGEGT. This CDR3 is 13 amino acids long. Here the CDR3 DNA reads TGTGCCAGCAGCGGGGGAGGAATCTATGGCTACACCTTC. Residues: CASSGGGIYGYTF.

The rearrangement uses TRBV14 and TRBJ1-5; maybe TRBD1 (6 bases). The CDR3 runs 14 residues. Trimming stripped 4 bases from V and 5 bases from J, with 12 bases between. Germline CDR1 SGHDN, CDR2 FVKESK. The DNA of the CDR3 is TGTGCCAGCAGCCTCGCAGGGACATATCAGCCCCAGCATTTT. Translating it yields CASSLAGTYQPQHF.